These T cell receptor beta chains were read from a single sample in a study of blood T cell repertoires in COVID-19. Produced via immunoSEQ multiplex PCR; TCRdb's table is partial and in-frame only. Here the sample spans hundreds of thousands of clones, around nine tenths being singletons. The sequencing input was peripheral blood. The receptors were sampled from a man aged 65 to 85 with acute or convalescent COVID-19. CDR3s include the opening cysteine and the closing phenylalanine or tryptophan.

>TRBV6-5
CASSSPTSGRTDTQYF
>TRBV5-4
CASSLAGTQETQYF
>TRBV7-2
CASAGQGIGEQYF
>TRBV10-3
CAISGDGYRQYF
>TRBV5-4
CASSSGGGYNEQFF
>TRBV19
CASSIDAGLAGYEQYF
>TRBV7-2
CASSFLGGINYEQYF
>TRBV7-2
CASSLAEASRTEKLFF
>TRBV4-2
CASSLGTSGAGELFF
>TRBV6-5
CASRNPASGNEKLFF
>TRBV6-2/TRBV6-3
CASSSDRYTDTQYF
>TRBV3-1/TRBV3-2
CASSPPGLAGAGANVLTF
>TRBV4-2
CASSQRTGPQANSPLHF
>TRBV2
CASRMERGGYEQYF
>TRBV2
CASRKEQGLDTEAFF
>TRBV28
CASTDSNQPQHF
>TRBV30
CAWSTGTDTQYF
>TRBV27
CASSLWGPWADTQYF
>TRBV19
CASSIRTNYYGYTF
>TRBV7-3
CASSLGTGPSYEQYF
>TRBV20-1
CSASLLQGDGYGYTF
>TRBV6-2/TRBV6-3
CASSPYGGSNYGYTF
>TRBV24-1
CATSDRTSGSLETQYF
>TRBV9
CASNDRDSNYGYTF
>TRBV7-2
CASSFLAGVPFF
>TRBV28
CASSLQSLASYNEQFF
>TRBV7-6
CASSSSSIIAGEKLFF
>TRBV3-1/TRBV3-2
CASHPGGTMNTEAFF
>TRBV15
CATSRVPGREQYF
>TRBV6-2/TRBV6-3
CASSDRRGAGNQPQHF
>TRBV5-1
CASSPGVMRHGELFF
>TRBV7-9
CASSFWGQGLWADTQYF
>TRBV7-9
CASSLGGIEAFF
>TRBV6-5
CASSPGLLANYGYTF
>TRBV7-2
CASSLRAGLGTDTQYF
>TRBV10-3
CAISIAGAHEQYF
>TRBV15
CATSREWRPPGEQFF
>TRBV5-4
CASSIIGQAQYF
>TRBV28
CASSSGGEGSTEAFF
>TRBV7-9
CASSLTGLRQFF
>TRBV7-2
CASSQRPHNTEAFF
>TRBV13
CASTRRGEEGEQYF
>TRBV9
CASSVGAAGASYERQYF
>TRBV4-1
CASSPTLNTGELFF
>TRBV3-1/TRBV3-2
CASSQARGAGGYTF
>TRBV4-3
CASSQQGGYEQYF
>TRBV4-3
CASSQGPGTGAYEQYF
>TRBV20-1
CSASGGLAGVYQQFF
>TRBV5-1
CASSLTGTGELKQYF
>TRBV2
CASSDFLAGVETQYF
>TRBV25-1
CASSESGLPQETQYF
>TRBV5-1
CASSQDRPFYGYTF
>TRBV7-6
CASSPRAGAGTGELFF
>TRBV19
CASSTQRGEQYF
>TRBV6-1
CASSEVGLAGVSTQYF
>TRBV6-2/TRBV6-3
CASSYGTGANYGYTF
>TRBV3-1/TRBV3-2
CASSLAPGTKKLFF
>TRBV30
CAWNRGGEKLFF
>TRBV5-1
CASSLGTSGNREQYF